This TCR beta chain was captured in a study of patients and donors after allogeneic stem cell transplantation. MiXCR, applied by TCRdb to the RT-PCR reads, yields one record per CDR3 protein. Altogether approximately 9,000 distinct CDR3 sequences are present, 3.5% to 4.5% being singletons, with the ten largest covering 15% to 20%. Germline-derived CDR1 and CDR2 are LGHNA and YNFKEQ. Trimming stripped 0 bases from V and 4 bases from J, with 12 bases between. The CDR3 sequence is 15 residues long. In its sample, this clonotype was seen many times. Sequencing used blood, either unsorted or a sorted T cell fraction (not recorded which). The TCR sequence derives from a human donor who was either an allogeneic HSCT recipient or a stem cell or donor lymphocyte infusion donor (not recorded which). It is not recorded whose cells these are; they may come from a transplant donor. The rearrangement uses TRBV4-2 and TRBJ2-5, with D uncertain. The CDR3 nucleotides read TGTGCCAGCAGCCAAGATCGGGTCACTTCAGAGACCCAGTACTTC. Translating gives CASSQDRVTSETQYF.